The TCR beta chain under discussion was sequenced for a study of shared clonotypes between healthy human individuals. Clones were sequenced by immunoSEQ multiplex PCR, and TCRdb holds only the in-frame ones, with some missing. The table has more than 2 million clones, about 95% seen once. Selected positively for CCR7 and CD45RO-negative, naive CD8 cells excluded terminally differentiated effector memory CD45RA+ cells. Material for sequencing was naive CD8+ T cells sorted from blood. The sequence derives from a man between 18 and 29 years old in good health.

In DNA, the CDR3 is TGTGCCAGCAGTGGGGAGGGTGAAGTGAACACCGGGGAGCTGTTTTTT. Protein: CASSGEGEVNTGELFF. The V call is TRBV28, the J call TRBJ2-2; 7 nucleotides align to TRBD2. Looked up from germline, CDR1 is MDHEN and CDR2 is SYDVKM. The CDR3 has 16 amino acids. Losses at the gene ends were 5 bases for V and 1 base for J; bases not matched to a gene: 7.